Reported below is one T cell receptor beta chain. Its specificity is not known. Here immunoSEQ multiplex PCR was the method, and the copy in TCRdb shows in-frame clones only, minus some. The sample yields roughly 80,000 clones, around 93% seen once. Germline V gene lookup returns CDR1 LNHDA and CDR2 SQIVND (reference sequence). Trimming left V 1 base short and J 12 bases short, with 15 bases between. The CDR3 runs to 13 residues. This sample was included in a study of human versus mouse CDR3 diversity and MHC coevolution. Study in general: Each sample yielded roughly 5.5 x 10^6 to 1.7 x 10^7 valid reads. Study-wide results and limits: On average, humans showed more CDR3 deletions and insertions than mice. Clonal inequality was lowest in most of the three human donors. iCHAO1 estimated the human TCR beta repertoire at 1.5 million to 2 million clonotypes.

The receptor was derived from a person aged 25 to 75 in good health. The chain carries TRBV19 and TRBJ1-2, with D possibly TRBD1 on 6 matching bases. The sample comprised naive CD4+ T cells from blood. Subset described: CD45RO-negative CD62L-positive naive CD4 T cells. This chain's CDR3 is CASSIGGQGFDTF. For the CDR3, the DNA is TGTGCCAGTAGTATAGGGGGTCAGGGGTTCGACACCTTC.